The TCR beta chain described here comes from a study of cytomegalovirus exposure and HLA in healthy donors. Study-wide results and caveats: Later on, an analysis showed TCR association rates differing by HLA locus, with DRB1 the most and HLA-C the fewest. Relative to the approximately 660-donor mean, N-insertions were reportedly fewer in an Asian-associated ancestry cluster in a later analysis. Reported findings show TCR beta sequences accurately forecast HLA-A and HLA-B alleles in most subjects.

On this clone: Its antigen remains unidentified.

Per germline, CDR1 MNHEY and CDR2 SMNVEV (reference sequence). The CDR3 totals 13 residues. Trimming took 8 bases from V and 0 from J, leaving 10 bases between them. With 60 Vbeta and 13 Jbeta primers, the PCR was carried out. Sequencing used immunoSEQ multiplex PCR; TCRdb keeps in-frame clones, though not all of them. The table lists 150,000 to 200,000 clones, roughly 76% of them singletons. The chain carries TRBV27 and TRBJ1-1; possible D gene TRBD1, 6 bases. The source is a woman aged 50 to 65 in good health and CMV-seronegative. Sequencing was carried out using PBMCs. The CDR3 DNA follows: TGTGCCAGCGGGACACGCATGAACACTGAAGCTTTCTTT. Residues: CASGTRMNTEAFF.